The rows below give T cell receptor beta chains drawn from one sample of a study of T and B cells in COVID-19 patients. TCRdb used MiXCR to reprocess the multiplex PCR reads, holding one entry per CDR3 protein. The sample contains about 8,400 distinct CDR3 sequences, roughly 25% of which appear only once. Sample: blood. Receptors were obtained from a human donor who had recovered from COVID-19. The CDR3 runs from the conserved cysteine through the conserved F or W. The D gene is left open where the match is weak. Only part of the rows carry a size: once, few, many, or a class if the clone is expanded.

J,V,size,D,length,CDR3,DNA
TRBJ2-1,TRBV6-2/TRBV6-3,many,TRBD2,13,CALRGGSYNEQFF,TGTGCCTTACGGGGCGGGAGCTACAATGAGCAGTTCTTC
TRBJ2-7,TRBV11-2,medium-sized,-,15,CASSAVWGQGNEQYF,TGTGCCAGCAGCGCCGTTTGGGGGCAAGGGAACGAGCAGTACTTC
TRBJ2-3,TRBV20-1,-,TRBD2,14,CSARLAGRTDTQYF,TGCAGTGCTAGACTAGCGGGACGCACAGATACGCAGTATTTT
TRBJ1-1,TRBV6-5,few,-,13,CASSFSLNTEAFF,TGTGCCAGCAGTTTCTCGCTAAACACTGAAGCTTTCTTT
TRBJ1-6,TRBV12-3/TRBV12-4,few,-,12,CASRMANSPLHF,TGTGCCAGCAGAATGGCCAATTCACCCCTCCACTTT
TRBJ2-5,TRBV18,-,TRBD1,15,CASSIDRGSQETQYF,TGTGCCAGCTCAATCGACAGGGGGTCACAAGAGACCCAGTACTTC
TRBJ2-1,TRBV7-9,many,TRBD2,15,CASSSLQREGNEQFF,TGTGCCAGCAGCTCCCTTCAGCGGGAGGGGAATGAGCAGTTCTTC
TRBJ1-4,TRBV19,medium-sized,TRBD1,16,CAASKRRGTGNEKLFF,TGTGCCGCCTCAAAACGGCGAGGGACAGGGAACGAAAAACTGTTTTTT
TRBJ2-1,TRBV10-3,many,-,13,CASHPGGYNEQFF,TGTGCCTCACACCCCGGCGGGTACAATGAGCAGTTCTTC
TRBJ1-2,TRBV6-2/TRBV6-3,many,-,14,CASRRDIHLYGYTF,TGTGCCAGCAGGAGGGACATTCATCTATATGGCTACACCTTC
TRBJ2-5,TRBV5-1,few,TRBD2,17,CASSPGGSGGLQETQYF,TGCGCCAGCAGCCCGGGGGGTAGCGGGGGGCTCCAAGAGACCCAGTACTTC
TRBJ2-3,TRBV5-6,once,TRBD2,15,CASSYSGGATDTQYF,TGTGCCAGCAGTTACAGCGGGGGGGCCACAGATACGCAGTATTTT
TRBJ2-5,TRBV19,-,TRBD2,17,CASSGLAGGGFGETQYF,TGTGCCAGTAGTGGACTAGCGGGGGGTGGGTTTGGAGAGACCCAGTACTTC
TRBJ2-7,TRBV6-4,few,TRBD1,13,CASSVRGLYEQYF,TGTGCCAGCAGTGTCAGGGGGCTCTACGAGCAGTACTTC
TRBJ1-2,TRBV4-3,-,TRBD1,16,CASSPSHRGSVYGYTF,TGCGCCAGCAGCCCAAGTCACAGGGGTTCCGTCTATGGCTACACCTTC
TRBJ1-5,TRBV12-3/TRBV12-4,-,-,13,CASSLDGGQPQHF,TGTGCCAGCAGTCTCGATGGAGGTCAGCCCCAGCATTTT
TRBJ2-2,TRBV4-3,many,TRBD2,14,CASSPGLAAGELFF,TGCGCCAGCAGCCCAGGACTAGCAGCCGGGGAGCTGTTTTTT
TRBJ2-7,TRBV6-6,medium-sized,TRBD1,14,CASSGTGSSYEQYF,TGTGCCAGCAGCGGGACAGGGAGCTCCTACGAGCAGTACTTC
TRBJ2-1,TRBV27,once,TRBD2,14,CASSSGGGADEQFF,TGTGCCAGCAGTTCGGGGGGGGGGGCCGATGAGCAGTTCTTC
TRBJ1-3,TRBV15,many,TRBD1,17,CATSRDLGQDSGNTIYF,TGTGCCACCAGCAGAGATCTCGGACAGGACTCTGGAAACACCATATATTTT
TRBJ2-7,TRBV7-6,-,TRBD1,14,CASSSGTAPREQYF,TGTGCCAGCAGCTCAGGGACAGCCCCCCGCGAGCAGTACTTC
TRBJ2-7,TRBV7-9,few,-,10,CASADYEQYF,TGTGCCAGCGCTGACTACGAGCAGTACTTC
TRBJ2-5,TRBV20-1,-,-,15,CSADPGLSVGETQYF,TGCAGTGCTGACCCCGGACTCTCAGTTGGGGAGACCCAGTACTTC
TRBJ2-1,TRBV6-2/TRBV6-3,medium-sized,TRBD2,20,CASSTQTSGGLLRSYNEQFF,TGTGCCAGCAGTACTCAGACTAGCGGGGGCCTCCTACGCTCCTACAATGAGCAGTTCTTC
TRBJ1-5,TRBV24-1,many,TRBD1,14,CATSESTGGQPQHF,TGTGCCACCAGTGAGTCAACAGGGGGTCAGCCCCAGCATTTT
TRBJ2-7,TRBV7-2,once,-,14,CASSLEGPPGEQYF,TGTGCCAGCAGCTTGGAGGGACCTCCGGGCGAGCAGTACTTC
TRBJ2-3,TRBV6-2/TRBV6-3,many,-,13,CASSHPGADTQYF,TGTGCCAGCAGTCATCCGGGGGCAGATACGCAGTATTTT
TRBJ2-7,TRBV7-2,many,-,15,CASSLGRDILSEQYF,TGTGCCAGCAGCTTAGGGAGGGACATCCTTTCCGAGCAGTACTTC
TRBJ2-7,TRBV28,few,TRBD1,15,CASRDLDRGPYEQYF,TGTGCCAGCAGGGACCTTGACAGGGGCCCCTACGAGCAGTACTTC
TRBJ1-5,TRBV19,many,TRBD1,19,CASSAQPYGQGALDQPQHF,TGTGCCAGTAGTGCCCAACCATACGGACAGGGGGCTCTAGATCAGCCCCAGCATTTT
TRBJ2-5,TRBV6-2/TRBV6-3,medium-sized,-,13,CASSYDVRETQYF,TGTGCCAGCAGTTACGACGTCAGAGAGACCCAGTACTTC
TRBJ1-4,TRBV12-3/TRBV12-4,medium-sized,-,14,CASSSGATNEKLFF,TGTGCCAGCAGTTCAGGGGCAACTAATGAAAAACTGTTTTTT
TRBJ2-5,TRBV19,medium-sized,-,14,CASSIGELAETQYF,TGTGCCAGTAGTATAGGCGAGCTAGCAGAGACCCAGTACTTC
TRBJ2-7,TRBV4-2,-,TRBD2,15,CASSQLAGFSYEQYF,TGTGCCAGCAGCCAACTAGCGGGGTTCTCCTACGAGCAGTACTTC
TRBJ1-2,TRBV4-3,few,-,12,CASSQGTYGYTF,TGCGCCAGCAGCCAAGGAACATATGGCTACACCTTC
TRBJ1-6,TRBV19,medium-sized,-,14,CASSIGQANSPLHF,TGTGCCAGTAGTATAGGACAGGCGAATTCACCCCTCCACTTT
TRBJ1-6,TRBV6-5,many,TRBD1,19,CASRRLTTGTGAINSPLHF,TGTGCCAGCAGACGACTTACCACCGGGACAGGGGCTATTAATTCACCCCTCCACTTT
TRBJ1-6,TRBV5-4,-,-,14,CASSLTGFLAPLHF,TGTGCCAGCAGCTTGACAGGGTTTCTCGCACCCCTCCACTTT
TRBJ1-1,TRBV6-5,few,TRBD1,17,CASSYRGPGTGTTEAFF,TGTGCCAGCAGTTACCGTGGTCCCGGGACAGGGACCACTGAAGCTTTCTTT
TRBJ2-1,TRBV7-9,many,-,13,CASSLDGIYEQFF,TGTGCCAGCAGCTTAGACGGAATCTATGAGCAGTTCTTC
TRBJ2-3,TRBV27,medium-sized,-,15,CASSLYQAGGDTQYF,TGTGCCAGCAGTTTGTATCAAGCGGGTGGAGATACGCAGTATTTT
TRBJ2-7,TRBV20-1,-,TRBD2,14,CSARVGLQLGEQYF,TGCAGTGCTAGAGTGGGACTACAATTAGGGGAGCAGTACTTC
TRBJ1-2,TRBV19,-,-,12,CASSITSNGYTF,TGTGCCAGTAGTATTACCTCAAATGGCTACACCTTC
TRBJ1-3,TRBV5-1,-,-,14,CASSNGASGNTIYF,TGCGCCAGCAGCAACGGGGCGTCTGGAAACACCATATATTTT